The present entry profiles one TCR beta chain with its context. This clonotype was detected a few times. Its recognized antigen is unknown. Base qualities were left out, and no much larger clone turns up one base away. The data derive from a study of patients and donors after allogeneic stem cell transplantation (dated by TCRdb to 2019 to 2021). Library prep was done by RT-PCR. TCRdb lists the instrument as NextSeq 550. Using fastp at Q25 and MiXCR, TCRdb reprocessed the public reads and kept productive beta chains. CDR3 protein duplicates are merged, each entry listing the most common genes and DNA. The sample table records 900,000 to 1,000,000 distinct CDR3 sequences; approximately 19% of these occur just once. 5% to 6.5% of the sample rests with the top ten. V gives up 0 bases and J gives up 7 bases, and the segment between their germline ends measures 18 bases. CDR1 is given as DFQATT and CDR2 as SNEGSKA, both from the germline V gene (reference sequence). The CDR3 goes from the cysteine to the phenylalanine over 15 residues. Kept here is only the CDR3 DNA, which spans 45 bases and is read in frame from base 1.

The TCR originated in a human donor who was either an allogeneic HSCT recipient or a stem cell or donor lymphocyte infusion donor (not recorded which). It is not recorded whose cells these are; they may come from a transplant donor. The chain uses TRBV20-1 and TRBJ1-2, and perhaps TRBD1 as D gene, on 5 matching bases. The specimen was blood, either unsorted or a sorted T cell fraction (not recorded which). The CDR3 has the sequence CSAREAFSREVGYTF. The sequence in DNA is TGCAGTGCTAGAGAGGCTTTCAGCAGGGAGGTTGGCTACACCTTC.